This T cell receptor beta chain was identified in a study of T cell clones after liver transplantation. Study in general: Three of eight recipients were HCV-positive; others had non-autoimmune, non-viral indications. Patients counted as tolerant after at least one year off all immunosuppression, enzymes not exceeding twice normal.

Measured with immunoSEQ multiplex PCR; TCRdb has only the in-frame clones, and not every one. Here the sample spans 75,000 to 95,000 clones, over 80% being singletons. CD3+CD4+ and CD3+CD8+ cells were FACS-sorted from thawed unstimulated PBMCs. Only one count was recorded for this clone. CDR3 size: 14 residues. Germline V CDR1 and CDR2: LNHNV, YYDKDF (reference sequence). Trimming stripped 3 bases from V and 3 bases from J, with 9 bases between. This TCR was recovered from a human patient who received a liver transplant. These T cells may partly come from the graft donor. J is TRBJ1-5 and V is TRBV15; maybe TRBD1 (5 bases). Sequenced material: CD4+ T cells from blood, taken at the 22-month timepoint. CDR3 protein: CATSRTDINQPQHF. The CDR3 bases are TGTGCCACCAGCAGGACAGATATCAATCAGCCCCAGCATTTT.